This T cell receptor beta chain originates from a study of blood T cell repertoires in COVID-19. Study context: Italy, Spain and the United States were the sources of the convalescent and acute COVID-19 samples. Sample material is recorded as cDNA or gDNA derived from T cells, B-cell-depleted T cells, or PBMCs.

Original processing methods: How many nucleated cells were present was estimated from reference gene primer amplification. Assay: immunoSEQ multiplex PCR; the TCRdb copy retains only in-frame clones and omits some. V and J calls plus clone size are reproduced from that table; the DNA served to infer D and trimming. The data contain tens of thousands of clones, around nine tenths of them singletons. The source of this sequence is a human donor with active COVID-19. The donor label of this sample is uncertain. Sequencing was carried out using peripheral blood.

CDR3 region: CASSIGTGSNEQFF. CDR3 in DNA: TGCGCCAGCAGTATCGGGACAGGGTCCAATGAGCAGTTCTTC. This rearrangement joins TRBV5-1 to TRBJ2-1, with TRBD1 identical over 9 bases. This CDR3 region has 14 residues. Losses at the gene ends were 5 bases for V and 6 bases for J; bases not matched to a gene: 6. Per the germline V gene, CDR1 is SGHRS and CDR2 is YFSETQ.